The next 28 T cell receptor beta chains were all read from a single sample in a study of CD8+ T cells in alopecia areata. Sequencing relied on a cDNA template that was reverse transcribed from extracted RNA. The method was immunoSEQ multiplex PCR; TCRdb's version includes in-frame clones alone and lacks a portion of them. The sample holds 90,000 to 100,000 clones, around 60% seen once. The treatment denotes: oral pan-JAK inhibitor, 5-10 mg twice daily. The sequences come from CD8+ T cells sorted from blood, collected at week 4, from a patient treated with tofacitinib. These receptors came from a human donor with alopecia areata.

The V gene is TRBV4-1, the J gene TRBJ2-5; perhaps TRBD1 as D (5 bases). Trimming shortened V by 4 bases and J by 1 base, and 13 bases separated the two germline ends. There are 15 residues in the CDR3. Germline CDR1 reads MGHRA; CDR2 reads YSYEKL. The CDR3 sequence: CASSPQGGVQETQYF. CDR3 nucleotide sequence: TGCGCCAGCAGCCCTCAGGGCGGCGTCCAAGAGACCCAGTACTTC.

The genes are TRBV27 and TRBJ2-6, with D possibly being TRBD1 (6 bases). The germline CDR1 and CDR2 sequences are MNHEY and SMNVEV (reference sequence). CDR3 length: 15 residues. Trimming took off 6 bases at V and 4 bases at J, with 13 bases between the two ends. The CDR3 sequence is CASRLTGPGANVLTF. CDR3 in DNA: TGTGCCAGCAGATTAACAGGGCCCGGGGCCAACGTCCTGACTTTC.

The chain carries TRBV4-3 and TRBJ2-7; D call uncertain. The CDR3 contains 15 residues. Germline assignment: CDR1 LGHNA and CDR2 YSLEER. Trimming took 0 bases from V and 3 from J, leaving 12 bases between them. CDR3 nucleotide sequence: TGCGCCAGCAGCCAAGAATCCGCCAGGCACTACGAGCAGTACTTC. This translates into CASSQESARHYEQYF.

This chain connects TRBV19 to TRBJ2-1; perhaps TRBD2 as D (6 bases). Germline CDR1 is LNHDA and CDR2 is SQIVND (reference sequence). Trimming removed 1 base at V and 5 bases at J, with 9 bases between. CDR3 size: 14 residues. The CDR3: CASSIVEGDNEQFF. DNA of the CDR3: TGTGCCAGTAGTATAGTGGAGGGAGACAATGAGCAGTTCTTC. Full variable domain (outside the CDR3, taken from reference TRBV19 and TRBJ2-1): DGGITQSPKYLFRKEGQNVTLSCEQNLNHDAMYWYRQDPGQGLRLIYYSQIVNDFQKGDIAEGYSVSREKKESFPLTVTSAQKNPTAFYLCASSIVEGDNEQFFGPGTRLTVL.

J is TRBJ2-1 and V is TRBV5-6; TRBD2 aligns across 8 bases. The germline V gene has CDR1 SGHDT and CDR2 YYEEEE. This CDR3 contains 16 residues. The trim removed 1 base at V and 5 bases at J, leaving 8 bases unmatched. CDR3 sequence (DNA): TGTGCCAGCAGCTTGTTGTTTGGTAGCGGGAACAATGAGCAGTTCTTC. Protein: CASSLLFGSGNNEQFF.

The V gene is TRBV5-1, the J gene TRBJ2-7, with TRBD1 identical over 9 bases. The CDR3 has 14 residues. With 4 bases clipped from V and 5 bases from J, the junction kept 7 bases outside the gene matches. From germline, CDR1 is SGHRS and CDR2 YFSETQ. As DNA, the CDR3 is TGCGCCAGCAGCGAAGGACAGGGGAGGAACGAGCAGTACTTC. Translated, it gives CASSEGQGRNEQYF. Filled out from reference TRBV5-1 and TRBJ2-7, the complete variable domain reads KAGVTQTPRYLIKTRGQQVTLSCSPISGHRSVSWYQQTPGQGLQFLFEYFSETQRNKGNFPGRFSGRQFSNSRSEMNVSTLELGDSALYLCASSEGQGRNEQYFGPGTRLTVT.

This clone was detected only once. The chain uses TRBV6-6 and TRBJ1-2; D perhaps matches TRBD1 (6 bases). This CDR3 has 16 amino acids. Germline CDR1 is MNHNY and CDR2 is SVGAGI (reference sequence). Trimming shortened V by 0 bases and J by 6 bases, and 17 bases separated the two germline ends. CDR3 protein: CASSYSRAGAGDGYTF. The CDR3 region has the DNA TGTGCCAGCAGTTACTCGCGGGCAGGGGCTGGGGATGGCTACACCTTC.

This chain joins TRBV19 and TRBJ1-5; perhaps TRBD1 as D (5 bases). The germline V and J ends were trimmed by 9 bases and 6 bases, with 21 bases remaining between them. CDR3 size: 15 residues. Germline V gene sequence: CDR1 LNHDA, CDR2 SQIVND (reference sequence). The CDR3 coding sequence is TGTGCCAGAAACCCATCCTCGGGTAGGGGTCAGCCCCAGCATTTT. Translating it yields CARNPSSGRGQPQHF.

The table lists this clone with a count of one. The chain is built from TRBV19 and TRBJ2-3; a possible D gene is TRBD1 (5 bases). V lost 9 bases, J lost 6 bases, and 10 bases lay in between. The CDR3 totals 11 residues. In germline, CDR1 is LNHDA, CDR2 SQIVND (reference sequence). CDR3 DNA sequence: TGTGCCAGCCACAAGGGGGATACGCAGTATTTT. Protein product: CASHKGDTQYF.

This clone is large in the sample. V and J are TRBV4-1 and TRBJ1-1; D is possibly TRBD1 (5 bases). Germline V gene data show CDR1 as MGHRA and CDR2 as YSYEKL. There are 16 residues in the CDR3. Trimming stripped 2 bases from V and 0 bases from J, with 13 bases between. In nucleotides, the CDR3 is TGCGCCAGCAGCCAAAGCCCTGGGGGGGTGAACACTGAAGCTTTCTTT. It codes for CASSQSPGGVNTEAFF.

The chain joins TRBV29-1 to TRBJ1-1; no definite D call. The CDR3 is made up of 14 amino acids. V shed 2 bases and J shed 4 bases, with 14 bases lying between them. Germline CDR1 is SQVTM and CDR2 is ANQGSEA. CDR3 loop: CSVEYTLVSTEAFF. Here the CDR3 DNA reads TGCAGCGTTGAATACACCCTCGTAAGCACTGAAGCTTTCTTT.

The V gene is TRBV27, the J gene TRBJ2-1; TRBD2 agrees at 11 bases. This CDR3 has 16 amino acids. Germline lookup yields CDR1 MNHEY and CDR2 SMNVEV (reference sequence). Unmatched junction bases numbered 7, after V lost 5 bases and J lost 4 bases. DNA for the CDR3: TGTGCCAGCAGTCCGTCTAGCGGGGGGCATTACAATGAGCAGTTCTTC. It codes for CASSPSSGGHYNEQFF.

This chain uses TRBV20-1 with TRBJ2-7; D is uncertain. CDR3 length: 11 amino acids. Germline CDR1 and CDR2: DFQATT and SNEGSKA (reference sequence). V was trimmed by 7 bases and J by 4 bases, leaving 11 bases between them. CDR3 sequence (DNA): TGCAGTGTGTCTAGTGGTTACGAGCAGTACTTC. This codes for CSVSSGYEQYF.

This clone showed up just a few times. The chain links TRBV4-1 to TRBJ2-7; the D gene is possibly TRBD2 (6 bases). This CDR3 has 16 residues. The germline gives CDR1 MGHRA, CDR2 YSYEKL. Trimming left V 1 base short and J 2 bases short, with 15 bases between. CDR3 amino acids: CASSQGTPGLPYEQYF. The CDR3 DNA follows: TGCGCCAGCAGCCAAGGGACGCCGGGACTCCCCTACGAGCAGTACTTC.

Only a few counts were recorded for this clone. The CDR3 is CSVDDSYEQYF. The CDR3 DNA reads TGCAGCGTGGACGATTCCTACGAGCAGTACTTC. The chain links TRBV29-1 to TRBJ2-7; D call uncertain. The CDR3 loop spans 11 amino acids. The V end was cut by 6 bases, the J end by 1 base, with 7 bases between. The V gene's germline CDR1 is SQVTM and CDR2 ANQGSEA.

This clone was seen a handful of times. The rearrangement uses TRBV29-1 and TRBJ2-7, with unresolved D. V gave up 7 bases and J gave up 4 bases, with 17 bases separating them. Germline loops: CDR1 SQVTM, CDR2 ANQGSEA. CDR3 length equals 13 residues. CDR3 bases: TGCAGCGCCCAGGACGGAGAAAGTTACGAGCAGTACTTC. Translation: CSAQDGESYEQYF.

This clone was counted a few times. This rearrangement joins TRBV28 to TRBJ2-5; 8 positions agree with TRBD2. Trimming removed 5 bases from V and 5 bases from J; junction bases left unmatched: 13. The CDR3 contains 16 residues. Per the germline V gene, CDR1 is MDHEN and CDR2 is SYDVKM. The CDR3 loop is CASSILSGSGDETQYF. The CDR3 nucleotides read TGTGCCAGCAGTATTCTGAGCGGGAGCGGGGATGAGACCCAGTACTTC.

The chain joins TRBV4-3 to TRBJ2-2; a possible D gene is TRBD2 (6 bases). Germline-derived CDR1 and CDR2 are LGHNA and YSLEER. This CDR3 has 18 amino acids. Trimming removed 0 bases at V and 7 bases at J, with 21 bases between. In DNA, the CDR3 is TGCGCCAGCAGCCAAGATTGGTCGGGAGCTGCCTTAGGCGGGGAGCTGTTTTTT. Its protein is CASSQDWSGAALGGELFF.

The chain is built from TRBV4-1 and TRBJ2-1, with 7 bases aligning to TRBD2. The CDR3 has 14 residues. Germline CDR1 is MGHRA and CDR2 is YSYEKL. V trimming: 4 bases; J trimming: 9 bases; junction bases outside the gene matches: 9. CDR3 in amino acids: CASSRPSGGVEQFF. The CDR3 bases are TGCGCCAGCAGCCGCCCCTCGGGGGGTGTTGAGCAGTTCTTC.

The chain couples TRBV29-1 to TRBJ2-1; 11 bases are shared with TRBD2. With V trimmed by 0 bases and J by 3 bases, 7 bases remained unmatched. There are 17 residues in the CDR3. Germline CDR1 SQVTM, CDR2 ANQGSEA. This CDR3 is CSVEEGGTSGYYNEQFF. In DNA, the CDR3 is TGCAGCGTTGAAGAGGGGGGGACTAGCGGTTACTACAATGAGCAGTTCTTC.

V is TRBV29-1 and J is TRBJ1-1; D gene ambiguous. This CDR3 is 14 amino acids long. Germline CDR1 reads SQVTM; CDR2 reads ANQGSEA. Trimming cost V 2 bases and J 3 bases, with 13 bases left between them. CDR3 DNA sequence: TGCAGCGTTGAATCCTGGGGTCGGGACACTGAAGCTTTCTTT. This translates into CSVESWGRDTEAFF.

This rearrangement joins TRBV7-9 to TRBJ2-2; D not certain. The CDR3 runs 12 residues. From germline, CDR1 is SEHNR and CDR2 FQNEAQ (reference sequence). V gave up 1 base and J gave up 7 bases, with 4 bases separating them. CDR3 residues: CASSLDYGELFF. The CDR3 DNA is TGTGCCAGCAGCTTAGATTACGGGGAGCTGTTTTTT.

The chain couples TRBV4-3 to TRBJ2-5; a weak D match, TRBD1 (5 bases). V lost 0 bases and J 5 bases, leaving 13 bases between the germline ends. The CDR3 extends over 15 amino acids. Looked up from germline, CDR1 is LGHNA and CDR2 is YSLEER. The CDR3 is CASSQENRPEETQYF. CDR3 DNA: TGCGCCAGCAGCCAAGAGAACAGGCCTGAGGAGACCCAGTACTTC.

This chain uses TRBV7-2 with TRBJ2-7; the match to TRBD1 covers 8 bases. V gave up 5 bases and J gave up 6 bases; unmatched junction bases: 6. The germline V gene has CDR1 SGHTA and CDR2 FQGNSA. The CDR3 is made up of 13 amino acids. CDR3 protein: CASSVDRAGEQYF. CDR3 coding DNA: TGTGCCAGCAGCGTGGACAGGGCGGGCGAGCAGTACTTC.

The J gene is TRBJ2-4, the V gene TRBV29-1; maybe TRBD1 (5 bases). V lost 4 bases and J lost 0, with 7 bases in between. Germline loops: CDR1 SQVTM, CDR2 ANQGSEA. The CDR3 is 13 residues long. As DNA, the CDR3 is TGCAGCGTTGTGGGGCTAGCCAAAAACATTCAGTACTTC. It codes for CSVVGLAKNIQYF.

This chain connects TRBV5-6 to TRBJ2-3, with TRBD1 as a possible D gene (6 bases). The germline CDR1 and CDR2 sequences are SGHDT and YYEEEE. The CDR3 spans 15 residues. Trimming removed 6 bases at V and 0 bases at J, with 14 bases between. In nucleotides, the CDR3 is TGTGCCAGCACCACAGGGTACTGGAGCACAGATACGCAGTATTTT. Its protein is CASTTGYWSTDTQYF.

The V call is TRBV7-9, the J call TRBJ2-5; no definite D call. The CDR3 length is 16 residues. Germline V gene sequence: CDR1 SEHNR, CDR2 FQNEAQ (reference sequence). V was cut by 5 bases and J by 2 bases, with 18 bases left in between. The CDR3: CASSRTQSHSQETQYF. The CDR3 nucleotides read TGTGCCAGCAGCCGTACACAGAGCCACTCGCAAGAGACCCAGTACTTC.

The chain links TRBV27 to TRBJ2-5; 10 positions agree with TRBD2. V was pared by 5 bases and J by 2 bases, with 8 bases of the junction left unmatched. This CDR3 is 16 amino acids long. Germline V CDR1 and CDR2: MNHEY, SMNVEV (reference sequence). CDR3 protein: CASSPLTSGAQETQYF. As DNA, the CDR3 is TGTGCCAGCAGTCCCCTAACTAGCGGGGCACAAGAGACCCAGTACTTC.